Shown below are 18 T cell receptor beta chains from a single sample sequenced in a study of regulatory T cells in long-lasting Graves disease (dated by TCRdb to about 2021). The sample's time point label, decoded: persistent/refractory GD, antithyroid drugs over 5 years with positive TRAb. RNA was extracted from PBMCs in TRIzol for both TCR sequencing and RNA sequencing. Preparation of the library involved multiplex PCR. Sequenced on an Illumina HiSeq 4000. To build TCR beta libraries, CDR3 regions were amplified by Arm-PCR using iRepertoire HTBI primers. TCRdb itself trimmed the public reads at Q25 with fastp, ran MiXCR and retained productive beta chains. Here each entry gathers all rows of one CDR3 protein and keeps the most common genes and DNA. Present in this sample are over 300,000 distinct CDR3 sequences, about 20% of which were seen just once. Over 25% of the sample comes from the top ten.

The sequencing used peripheral blood mononuclear cells (PBMCs), collected when the disease was refractory, from a patient treated with antithyroid drugs. The receptors here all came from a female donor with Graves disease.

This clonotype was observed a handful of times. This rearrangement joins TRBV15 to TRBJ2-7, with D uncertain. The V and J ends lost 0 bases and 7 bases respectively, with 16 bases between them. The CDR3 sequence is 15 residues long. Per germline, CDR1 LNHNV and CDR2 YYDKDF (reference sequence). The CDR3 nucleotides read TGTGCCACCAGCAGAGATTATCGGAGAATGAAAGAGCAGTACTTC. Protein: CATSRDYRRMKEQYF. The whole variable domain, filled in from reference TRBV15 and TRBJ2-7, reads DAMVIQNPRYQVTQFGKPVTLSCSQTLNHNVMYWYQQKSSQAPKLLFHYYDKDFNNEADTPDNFQSRRPNTSFCFLDIRSPGLGDTAMYLCATSRDYRRMKEQYFGPGTRLTVT.

This clonotype was recorded at least ten times. The chain is built from TRBV10-3 and TRBJ1-6; D perhaps matches TRBD1 (6 bases). The V end was cut by 8 bases, the J end by 9 bases, with 14 bases between. This CDR3 contains 13 residues. The V gene's germline CDR1 is ENHRY and CDR2 SYGVKD. CDR3 sequence (DNA): TGTGCCATCTCACAGGGAATAGGTTCACCCCTCCACTTT. Translation gives CAISQGIGSPLHF.

The sample holds a few counts of this clonotype. The J gene is TRBJ1-1, the V gene TRBV4-2; possibly TRBD1 for D (6 bases). Germline V CDR1 and CDR2: LGHNA, YNFKEQ. The ends were cut back, 1 base at V and 2 bases at J, with 11 bases in the middle. The CDR3 is made up of 15 amino acids. CDR3 sequence (DNA): TGTGCCAGCAGCCAAGTAGGGGACATCAACACTGAAGCTTTCTTT. Amino acid sequence: CASSQVGDINTEAFF.

The chain employs TRBV10-3 and TRBJ2-2; 12 bases are a match to TRBD2. This CDR3 has 16 residues. Germline trimming cut 7 bases from V and 4 bases from J; bases unmatched to any gene: 7. CDR1 and CDR2 from the germline V gene are ENHRY and SYGVKD. CDR3 nucleotides: TGTGCCATCAACGGACTAGCGGGATCGGGCACCGGGGAGCTGTTTTTT. Translated: CAINGLAGSGTGELFF.

On this clonotype itself: A read error is the likely source, as a far larger clone sits one nucleotide away. The rearrangement uses TRBV7-8 and TRBJ2-5, with TRBD1 identical over 7 bases. Germline V gives CDR1 SGHVS, CDR2 FQNEAQ. The CDR3 loop spans 15 amino acids. CDR3 region: CASSSPGQIKEAQYF. The CDR3 DNA sequence: TGTGCCAGCAGTTCCCCGGGACAGATAAAAGAGGCCCAGTACTTC. The whole variable domain, filled in from reference TRBV7-8 and TRBJ2-5, reads GAGVSQSPRYKVAKRGQDVALRCDPISGHVSLFWYQQALGQGPEFLTYFQNEAQLDKSGLPSDRFFAERPEGSVSTLKIQRTQQEDSAVYLCASSSPGQIKEAQYFGPGTRLLVL.

This chain links TRBV20-1 with TRBJ2-5; weak D call: TRBD2 (5 bases). This CDR3 is 15 amino acids long. Germline V gives CDR1 DFQATT, CDR2 SNEGSKA (reference sequence). Trimming took 1 base from V and 1 from J, leaving 13 bases between them. CDR3 in amino acids: CSARVGSGPQETQYF. The CDR3 bases are TGCAGTGCTAGAGTCGGCAGCGGCCCCCAAGAGACCCAGTACTTC.

Details on this clonotype: Its ends do not fully match the called genes, so a read error is possible. This chain links TRBV12-5 with TRBJ2-2; D might be TRBD2 (5 bases). The germline V gene has CDR1 LGHNT and CDR2 FRNRAP. The CDR3 consists of 12 residues. CDR3 loop: CASGFHTGELVF. Here the CDR3 DNA reads TGTGCTAGTGGTTTCCACACCGGGGAGCTGGTTTTT.

This clonotype showed up many times. This CDR3 reads CASSEFRGRGETQYF. DNA of the CDR3: TGTGCCAGCAGTGAATTCAGGGGGCGCGGAGAGACCCAGTACTTC. The rearrangement joins TRBV25-1 to TRBJ2-5; TRBD1 agrees at 8 bases. Germline CDR1 MGHDK, CDR2 SYGVNS. The CDR3 sequence is 15 residues long. J lost 4 bases, V lost 1 base, and 5 bases had no gene match.

The rearrangement uses TRBV5-5 and TRBJ1-3; 11 nucleotides line up with TRBD1. The CDR3 sequence is 17 residues long. The germline CDR1 and CDR2 sequences are SGHKS and YYEKEE (reference sequence). V trimming: 4 bases; J trimming: 1 base; junction bases outside the gene matches: 7. This CDR3 reads CASSLGQGAISGNTIYF. The CDR3 DNA follows: TGTGCCAGCAGCCTTGGACAGGGGGCAATTTCTGGAAACACCATATATTTT.

This clonotype was observed a handful of times. This sequence joins TRBV6-1 and TRBJ2-1; D remains unclear. Germline V gene sequence: CDR1 MNHNS, CDR2 SASEGT. The CDR3 covers 13 residues. Trimming removed 4 bases at V and 6 bases at J, with 10 bases between. This chain's CDR3 is CASSARSFNEQFF. The CDR3 DNA reads as TGTGCCAGCAGTGCGCGCAGCTTCAATGAGCAGTTCTTC.

This clonotype was found a few times. The chain links TRBV3-1 to TRBJ2-2, with D perhaps TRBD2 (5 bases). V dropped 4 bases and J dropped 0 bases, with 12 bases sitting between them. Germline loops: CDR1 LGHDT, CDR2 YNNKEL (reference sequence). The CDR3 covers 16 residues. The DNA for the CDR3 is TGTGCCAGCAGCCGGCGGGTCTACGCGAACACCGGGGAGCTGTTTTTT. As protein: CASSRRVYANTGELFF.

This chain connects TRBV27 to TRBJ2-2, with D perhaps TRBD2 (6 bases). The CDR3 has 16 residues. Between the trimmed V and J ends, which lost 8 bases and 5 bases, there was a span of 21 bases. The germline V gene encodes CDR1 MNHEY and CDR2 SMNVEV (reference sequence). CDR3 in DNA: TGTGCCAGCGGATATTACAGGAGCGGGCCTACCGGGGAGCTGTTTTTT. Translation: CASGYYRSGPTGELFF.

This clonotype showed up many times. This chain connects TRBV11-2 to TRBJ2-7, with D possibly TRBD1 on 6 matching bases. V was cut by 5 bases and J by 0 bases, with 11 bases left in between. Per germline, CDR1 SGHAT and CDR2 FQNNGV. The CDR3 consists of 14 residues. This CDR3 is CASSQGQISYEQYF. In DNA, the CDR3 is TGTGCCAGCAGCCAAGGACAGATCTCCTACGAGCAGTACTTC.

This clonotype was picked up many times. The chain is built from TRBV27 and TRBJ2-7, with a possible D match to TRBD2 (6 bases). The ends were cut back, 6 bases at V and 1 base at J, with 13 bases in the middle. CDR1 and CDR2 from the germline V gene are MNHEY and SMNVEV (reference sequence). This CDR3 has 14 residues. CDR3 DNA: TGTGCCAGCAGCTCGGACGGGAGTTCCTACGAGCAGTACTTC. It translates to CASSSDGSSYEQYF.

This clonotype was picked up many times. CDR3 region: CASSLVSLTEAFF. The CDR3 DNA sequence: TGTGCCAGCAGCTTAGTATCTCTAACTGAAGCTTTCTTT. The genes are TRBV7-2 and TRBJ1-1, with D unresolved. Germline loops: CDR1 SGHTA, CDR2 FQGNSA. V was pared by 1 base and J by 5 bases, with 8 bases between. This CDR3 spans 13 amino acids.

This clonotype was seen at least ten times. The chain links TRBV5-1 to TRBJ1-1; D ambiguous. Germline CDR1 reads SGHRS; CDR2 reads YFSETQ. Trimming cost V 3 bases and J 1 base, with 10 bases left between them. The CDR3 is 14 amino acids. CDR3 amino acids: CASSSHPANTEAFF. The CDR3 coding sequence is TGCGCCAGCAGCTCCCACCCAGCGAACACTGAAGCTTTCTTT.

The gene calls are TRBV5-1 and TRBJ2-7; D possibly uses TRBD1 or TRBD2 (5 bases each). The V gene lost 0 bases and the J gene lost 6 bases, with 10 bases spanning the gap. Germline V gene data show CDR1 as SGHRS and CDR2 as YFSETQ. The length of the CDR3 is 13 residues. The CDR3 sequence: CASSLEPGSEQYF. The CDR3 coding sequence is TGCGCCAGCAGCTTGGAGCCAGGGAGCGAGCAGTACTTC.

The chain uses TRBV19 and TRBJ1-5; D perhaps matches TRBD1 (5 bases). Germline V gene sequence: CDR1 LNHDA, CDR2 SQIVND (reference sequence). This CDR3 has 11 amino acids. Trimming took off 11 bases at V and 1 base at J, with 6 bases between the two ends. In DNA form, the CDR3 reads TGTGCCGGGGGGAGCAATCAGCCCCAGCATTTT. Protein product: CAGGSNQPQHF.